This note documents a single T cell receptor beta chain sequence. The data originate from a study of blood T cell repertoires in COVID-19. For the study at large: The study drew acute and convalescent COVID-19 samples from the United States, Italy and Spain. Sources were T cells, B-cell-depleted T cells, or PBMCs; the material itself was cDNA or gDNA.

In the original processing: Estimation of nucleated cell counts relied on the amplification of reference gene primers. The protocol was immunoSEQ multiplex PCR, while the TCRdb copy is restricted to in-frame clones and leaves out a portion. V and J calls and clone size are those listed in that table; D and trimming were worked out from the DNA. This sample has fewer than 150,000 clones, with about 90% found just once. The length of the CDR3 is 16 residues. Trimming removed 0 bases from V and 4 bases from J, with 16 bases in between. The germline V gene encodes CDR1 LGHDT and CDR2 YNNKEL (reference sequence).

This TCR was recovered from a woman aged 60-75 years with acute or convalescent COVID-19. The chain employs TRBV3-1 (or the pseudogene TRBV3-2) and TRBJ2-7, with a tentative D call TRBD1 (6 bases). Sequenced sample: peripheral blood. CDR3 residues: CASSQDVLRGKYEQYF. In nucleotides, the CDR3 is TGTGCCAGCAGCCAAGATGTTTTGAGGGGGAAGTACGAGCAGTACTTC.